The source of this TCR beta chain is a study of blood T cell repertoires in COVID-19. The study drew participants aged about 18 to 89 years from approximately 25 US areas. Germline values: CDR1 WSHSY, CDR2 SAAADI. The CDR3 is made up of 15 amino acids. Deletions cut 3 bases from V and 8 bases from J, with 16 bases between. TCRdb's copy holds only in-frame clones and misses some; the assay was immunoSEQ multiplex PCR. This sample carries under 200,000 clones, roughly 80% of them seen once, and the ten largest clones take more than 4.5%. The TCR originated in a woman in her fifties or sixties with acute COVID-19. V and J are TRBV10-2 and TRBJ2-2; D is ambiguous. Sequencing was performed on PBMCs or T cells enriched from blood (not recorded which). For the CDR3, the DNA is TGCGCCAGCAGTGACACGGTAGCCCTTTGGGGGGAGCTGTTTTTT. It yields the protein CASSDTVALWGELFF.